Sequencing of this T cell receptor (beta chain) was carried out in a study of shared clonotypes between healthy human individuals. Details on this clone: What it binds is not known.

A CD45RA+ naive subset and a CD45RA-negative memory subset were split from CD4+ cells. Findings of the study overall: For naive CD4 cells, 4% to 5% of clonotypes were shared across a few donors. Rarefaction revealed incomplete sorted-subset sequencing despite large depth.

Genomic DNA per cell subset filled all wells of several immunoSEQ plates. The data were produced by immunoSEQ multiplex PCR, yet TCRdb's version contains in-frame clones alone and is incomplete. The top ten clones hold roughly 0.61% of a sample with under 1,100,000 clones, around 82% of them seen once. V was trimmed by 1 base and J by 10 bases, leaving 9 bases between them. The CDR3 loop spans 12 amino acids. Germline V gene sequence: CDR1 SGHVS, CDR2 FNYEAQ. Input material: memory CD4+ T cells from PBMCs. Subset described: CD45RA-negative fraction. The chain couples TRBV7-6 to TRBJ2-3; perhaps TRBD2 as D (6 bases). The receptor was derived from a man between 18 and 35 years old in good health. Some clones in this sample may be carry-over from other donors' samples. The CDR3 here is CASSLVERAQYF. DNA for the CDR3: TGTGCCAGCAGCTTAGTGGAGCGGGCGCAGTATTTT.